This T cell receptor beta chain was sequenced for a study of blood T cell repertoires in COVID-19. Study overall: T cells, B-cell-depleted T cells, or PBMCs provided the cDNA or gDNA that served as material.

Some clones are missing from TCRdb's copy, which holds only in-frame ones; the method was immunoSEQ multiplex PCR. This sample has roughly 24,000 clones, with about 92% found just once. Trimming cost V 0 bases and J 0 bases; bases outside gene matches: 4. The CDR3 has 16 amino acids. From germline, CDR1 is KGHSH and CDR2 LQKENI. Sequencing was performed on peripheral blood. V usage is TRBV18 and J usage is TRBJ2-5; 7 positions agree with TRBD1. This sequence was found in a human donor in a cohort sampled during active COVID-19. The CDR3 reads CASSPPGQHNQETQYF. Here the CDR3 DNA reads TGTGCCAGCTCACCACCGGGACAGCACAACCAAGAGACCCAGTACTTC.